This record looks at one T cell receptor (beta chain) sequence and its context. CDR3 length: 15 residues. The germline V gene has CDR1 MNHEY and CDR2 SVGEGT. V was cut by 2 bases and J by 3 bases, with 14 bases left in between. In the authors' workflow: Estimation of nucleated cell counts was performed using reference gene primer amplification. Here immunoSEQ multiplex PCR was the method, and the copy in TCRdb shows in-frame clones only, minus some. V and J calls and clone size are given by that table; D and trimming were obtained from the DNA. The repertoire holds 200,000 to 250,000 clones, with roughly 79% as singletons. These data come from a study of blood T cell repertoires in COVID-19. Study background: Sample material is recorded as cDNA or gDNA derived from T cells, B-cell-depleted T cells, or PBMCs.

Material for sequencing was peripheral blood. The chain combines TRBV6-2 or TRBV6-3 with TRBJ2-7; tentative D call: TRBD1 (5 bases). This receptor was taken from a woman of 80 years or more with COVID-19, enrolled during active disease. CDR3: CASSYDSRSYYEQYF. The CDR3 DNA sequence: TGTGCCAGCAGTTACGACAGCCGATCTTACTACGAGCAGTACTTC.